A single sample gave rise to the 14 T cell receptor beta chains below, sequenced in a study of T cells in Graves' hyperthyroidism and ophthalmopathy. Amplified TCR beta CDR3 regions came from RNA transcripts. When the TCR CDR3 underwent first-round RT-PCR, the HTBI primer set was used. TCRdb processed the multiplex PCR reads anew with MiXCR; each CDR3 protein has one entry. The repertoire includes hundreds of thousands of distinct CDR3 sequences, 14% of them detected once, and under 15% sits in the top ten. Sequencing input: blood. The receptor source for this set is a woman between 45 and 60 years old with Graves' ophthalmopathy.

V gene TRBV6-2 or TRBV6-3 combines with J gene TRBJ2-2; D perhaps matches TRBD2 (6 bases). This CDR3 region has 18 residues. Per the germline V gene, CDR1 is MNHEY and CDR2 is SVGEGT. V lost 7 bases and J 0 bases, leaving 21 bases between the germline ends. The CDR3 sequence is CASNNNLPGGSNTGELFF. Written as DNA, the CDR3 is TGTGCCAGCAACAATAACCTCCCAGGAGGGTCGAACACCGGGGAGCTGTTTTTT.

This clonotype has more than one count but fewer than ten. The J gene is TRBJ2-1, the V gene TRBV5-5, with 11 bases matching TRBD1. Per germline, CDR1 SGHKS and CDR2 YYEKEE (reference sequence). CDR3 size: 16 residues. The J segment lost 7 bases and the V segment lost 2 bases, leaving 8 bases of the junction unmatched. CDR3 region: CASSFFIGTGGNEQFF. The CDR3, as DNA: TGTGCCAGCAGCTTTTTTATTGGGACAGGGGGGAATGAGCAGTTCTTC. The whole variable domain, filled in from reference TRBV5-5 and TRBJ2-1, reads DAGVTQSPTHLIKTRGQQVTLRCSPISGHKSVSWYQQVLGQGPQFIFQYYEKEERGRGNFPDRFSARQFPNYSSELNVNALLLGDSALYLCASSFFIGTGGNEQFFGPGTRLTVL.

This clonotype was detected ten times or more. The chain joins TRBV28 to TRBJ2-2; TRBD2 matches at 8 bases. The V segment lost 3 bases and the J segment 12 bases; nucleotides outside the gene matches: 9. The germline V gene has CDR1 MDHEN and CDR2 SYDVKM. The CDR3 sequence is 14 residues long. CDR3 in amino acids: CASSFIAGRGKLFF. The CDR3 DNA sequence: TGTGCCAGCAGTTTTATTGCCGGGAGGGGCAAGCTGTTTTTT. Drawing the rest from reference TRBV28 and TRBJ2-2, the complete variable domain is DVKVTQSSRYLVKRTGEKVFLECVQDMDHENMFWYRQDPGLGLRLIYFSYDVKMKEKGDIPEGYSVSREKKERFSLILESASTNQTSMYLCASSFIAGRGKLFFGEGSRLTVL.

This clonotype was detected only a few times. The chain combines TRBV12-5 with TRBJ2-5; weak D call: TRBD1 (5 bases). The germline gives CDR1 LGHNT, CDR2 FRNRAP. V was clipped by 1 base and J by 7 bases, with 16 bases between them. CDR3 size: 15 residues. CDR3 sequence: CASGLGQGGEGTQYF. CDR3 DNA: TGTGCTAGTGGTTTGGGCCAGGGTGGTGAAGGGACCCAGTACTTC.

This clonotype was seen only a few times. The rearrangement links TRBV18 to TRBJ1-6, with 7 nucleotides matching TRBD1. CDR3 length equals 14 residues. Looked up from germline, CDR1 is KGHSH and CDR2 is LQKENI. The junction had 6 bases not matched to a gene; V was cut back by 3 bases and J by 10 bases. This CDR3 is CASSPKGAISPLHF. In DNA, the CDR3 is TGTGCCAGCTCACCCAAGGGGGCAATATCACCCCTCCACTTT.

This clonotype was counted ten times or more. V gene TRBV11-1 combines with J gene TRBJ2-2; D might be TRBD1 (6 bases). Germline V gene sequence: CDR1 SGHAT, CDR2 FQDESV (reference sequence). The CDR3 length is 14 residues. V lost 3 bases and J lost 5, with 10 bases in between. CDR3 sequence (DNA): TGTGCCAGCAGCTTCCAAAGGGGGACCGGGGAGCTGTTTTTT. It translates to CASSFQRGTGELFF.

This clonotype was detected many times. This chain joins TRBV11-2 and TRBJ2-7; no reliable D call. The V gene's germline CDR1 is SGHAT and CDR2 FQNNGV. The CDR3 loop spans 11 amino acids. V was trimmed by 5 bases and J by 5 bases, leaving 7 bases between them. This CDR3 reads CASSLWNEQYF. CDR3 sequence (DNA): TGTGCCAGCAGCCTCTGGAACGAGCAGTACTTC.

Ten or more counts support this clonotype. V is TRBV30 and J is TRBJ1-4; no firm D call. This CDR3 comprises 14 residues. Looked up from germline, CDR1 is GTSNPN and CDR2 is SVGIG (reference sequence). Trimming pared 5 bases from V and 4 bases from J, leaving 14 bases between. This CDR3 reads CAWGLGTLNEKLFF. The CDR3 coding sequence is TGTGCCTGGGGCCTGGGAACACTTAATGAAAAACTGTTTTTT. Complete variable domain (other parts from reference TRBV30 and TRBJ1-4): SQTIHQWPATLVQPVGSPLSLECTVEGTSNPNLYWYRQAAGRGLQLLFYSVGIGQISSEVPQNLSASRPQDRQFILSSKKLLLSDSGFYLCAWGLGTLNEKLFFGSGTQLSVL.

This clonotype came up a few times. The rearrangement links TRBV20-1 to TRBJ2-1; either TRBD1 or TRBD2 may fit D (6 bases each). Looked up from germline, CDR1 is DFQATT and CDR2 is SNEGSKA (reference sequence). The CDR3 runs to 17 residues. Trimming stripped 1 base from V and 2 bases from J, with 18 bases between. CDR3 region: CSARVLSRGTTYNEQFF. The CDR3 DNA sequence: TGCAGTGCTAGAGTATTAAGTCGCGGGACAACCTACAATGAGCAGTTCTTC.

This clonotype was picked up many times. The J gene is TRBJ1-3, the V gene TRBV28, with unresolved D. Trimming pared 3 bases from V and 0 bases from J, leaving 3 bases between. The CDR3 is 13 residues long. Germline CDR1 and CDR2: MDHEN and SYDVKM. In nucleotides, the CDR3 is TGTGCCAGCAGTTTTACCTCTGGAAACACCATATATTTT. This codes for CASSFTSGNTIYF.

In its sample, this clonotype was seen many times. The rearrangement joins TRBV7-3 to TRBJ1-2, with D tentatively TRBD1 (5 bases). The CDR3 length is 17 residues. The V end was cut by 0 bases, the J end by 0 bases, with 14 bases between. CDR1 and CDR2 from the germline V gene are SGHTA and FQGTGA. CDR3 in DNA: TGTGCCAGCAGCTTAACCATTTACAGGCAAGCTAACTATGGCTACACCTTC. Translation gives CASSLTIYRQANYGYTF.

This clonotype was found many times. An end of the junction does not agree with germline; a read error may underlie this. This chain joins TRBV5-1 and TRBJ1-1, with TRBD1 identical over 9 bases. The CDR3 loop spans 14 amino acids. In germline, CDR1 is SGHRS, CDR2 YFSETQ. Written as DNA, the CDR3 is TGTGCCAGCAGTAAGGGACAGGGGAACACTGAAGCTTTCTTT. Protein sequence: CASSKGQGNTEAFF.

This clonotype has at least ten counts. The genes are TRBV11-3 and TRBJ1-1, with 7 bases fitting TRBD1. The germline gives CDR1 SGHNT, CDR2 YENEEA. The CDR3 is made up of 13 amino acids. V lost 9 bases to trimming and J lost 1 base; unmatched junction nucleotides: 5. The CDR3 coding sequence is TGTGCCAGTACGGGACAGAAGAACACTGAAGCTTTCTTT. It encodes CASTGQKNTEAFF. Complete variable domain (other parts from reference TRBV11-3 and TRBJ1-1): EAGVVQSPRYKIIEKKQPVAFWCNPISGHNTLYWYLQNLGQGPELLIRYENEEAVDDSQLPKDRFSAERLKGVDSTLKIQPAELGDSAVYLCASTGQKNTEAFFGQGTRLTVV.

This clonotype has more than one count but fewer than ten. The chain carries TRBV9 and TRBJ1-1, with D possibly matching TRBD1 (6 bases). In germline, CDR1 is SGDLS, CDR2 YYNGEE. The CDR3 is 13 residues long. Trimming stripped 4 bases from V and 7 bases from J, with 14 bases between. The CDR3 here is CASSLMEGGEAFF. CDR3 in DNA: TGTGCCAGCAGCCTTATGGAGGGGGGTGAAGCTTTCTTT.